This entry lists 19 T cell receptor beta chains sequenced from one sample in a study of T-cell memory formation after mild COVID-19. Each CDR3 protein gets one entry after TCRdb re-called the 5' RACE reads with MiXCR. The data hold approximately 400,000 distinct CDR3 sequences, with more than 15% observed a single time. Specimen: PBMCs or a T cell subset sorted from them (not recorded which). These receptors were taken from a man between 18 and 35 years old who had mild COVID-19 (a few samples of this study predate the infection). Cell type and time point are not known.

This rearrangement joins TRBV20-1 to TRBJ2-3; 10 nucleotides match TRBD2. There are 14 residues in the CDR3. Germline CDR1 DFQATT, CDR2 SNEGSKA (reference sequence). DNA of the CDR3: TGCGGGAGAGCGGGGGGGCCTACGGCAGATACGCAGTATTTT. Translation: CGRAGGPTADTQYF.

V is TRBV12-3 or TRBV12-4 and J is TRBJ2-7; possibly TRBD1 or TRBD2 for D (5 bases each). Trimming shortened V by 6 bases and J by 6 bases, and 15 bases separated the two germline ends. CDR3 length equals 13 residues. The CDR3 loop is CASSLGPGTEQYF. The DNA for the CDR3 is TGTGCCAGCAGCTTGGGTCCCGGGACCGAGCAGTACTTC.

This clonotype has just a few counts. V is TRBV29-1 and J is TRBJ1-1, with D perhaps matching TRBD1 (5 bases). V dropped 5 bases and J dropped 7 bases, with 14 bases sitting between them. Germline loops: CDR1 SQVTM, CDR2 ANQGSEA. CDR3 size: 12 residues. DNA for the CDR3: TGCAGCGTTCAACATTTACAGGTTGAAGCTTTCTTT. Its translation is CSVQHLQVEAFF.

This clonotype was counted only a few times. The V call is TRBV5-4, the J call TRBJ1-4; no definite D call. There are 13 residues in the CDR3. Germline-derived CDR1 and CDR2 are SGHNT and YYREEE (reference sequence). V was pared by 0 bases and J by 10 bases, with 10 bases between. The CDR3 spells CASSLAGSLKLFF. CDR3 nucleotides: TGTGCCAGCAGCTTGGCGGGCAGCTTAAAACTGTTTTTT.

The V and J genes are TRBV20-1 and TRBJ1-1, with D hard to call. Germline V CDR1 and CDR2: DFQATT, SNEGSKA (reference sequence). The V gene lost 5 bases and the J gene lost 4 bases, with 17 bases spanning the gap. The CDR3 runs 14 residues. The CDR3 region is CSAPTWVVGTEAFF. The CDR3 nucleotides are TGCAGTGCTCCGACGTGGGTTGTCGGCACTGAAGCTTTCTTT.

In this sample, this clonotype turned up a few times. The chain joins TRBV27 to TRBJ2-3; D call uncertain. The V gene's germline CDR1 is MNHEY and CDR2 SMNVEV (reference sequence). The CDR3 runs 15 residues. V dropped 2 bases and J dropped 2 bases, with 11 bases sitting between them. CDR3 sequence reads: CASSLMASYTDTQYF. The DNA for the CDR3 is TGTGCCAGCAGTTTAATGGCCAGCTACACAGATACGCAGTATTTT.

This chain uses TRBV7-3 with TRBJ1-1; 10 bases line up with TRBD1. CDR3 length: 13 amino acids. Germline V lookup: CDR1 SGHTA, CDR2 FQGTGA. V was pared by 6 bases and J by 7 bases, with 5 bases of the junction left unmatched. CDR3 DNA sequence: TGTGCCAGCAGTCGGGACAGGGGTCTTGAAGCTTTCTTT. This gives the protein CASSRDRGLEAFF.

The genes are TRBV9 and TRBJ2-1, with D perhaps given as TRBD1 or TRBD2 (6 bases each). The germline CDR1 and CDR2 sequences are SGDLS and YYNGEE. This CDR3 has 12 residues. The V and J ends lost 3 bases and 6 bases respectively, with 7 bases between them. The chain's CDR3 is CASSGGANEQFF. Written as DNA, the CDR3 is TGTGCCAGCAGCGGGGGGGCCAATGAGCAGTTCTTC.

This clonotype has a count of ten or more. The V call is TRBV6-1, the J call TRBJ2-7, with D perhaps TRBD1 or TRBD2 (6 bases each). The germline V and J ends were trimmed by 3 bases and 0 bases, with 15 bases remaining between them. The CDR3 spans 16 residues. Germline V gene sequence: CDR1 MNHNS, CDR2 SASEGT. The DNA for the CDR3 is TGTGCCAGCAGTGACGAGGGGGGCGGAAGCTCCTACGAGCAGTACTTC. It specifies CASSDEGGGSSYEQYF.

The J gene is TRBJ1-5, the V gene TRBV7-9; D possibly corresponds to TRBD1 (5 bases). Looked up from germline, CDR1 is SEHNR and CDR2 is FQNEAQ (reference sequence). This CDR3 spans 17 amino acids. V was cut by 1 base and J by 7 bases, with 20 bases left in between. The CDR3 DNA sequence: TGTGCCAGCAGCTTAGGGGTCATGGGGCAGGGTGGCCAGCCCCAGCATTTT. It codes for CASSLGVMGQGGQPQHF.

This clonotype has only a few counts. The rearrangement uses TRBV4-3 and TRBJ2-1; TRBD2 matches 7 bases. This CDR3 region has 13 residues. V was pared by 0 bases and J by 15 bases, with 8 bases of the junction left unmatched. Per the germline V gene, CDR1 is LGHNA and CDR2 is YSLEER. CDR3 amino acids: CASSQDHGGMWFF. DNA of the CDR3: TGCGCCAGCAGCCAAGACCACGGGGGGATGTGGTTCTTC.

This clonotype was seen many times. J is TRBJ2-1 and V is TRBV5-8; no clear D. The germline V gene has CDR1 SGHTS and CDR2 YDEGEE. Trimming took 0 bases from V and 3 from J, leaving 4 bases between them. The CDR3 is made up of 13 amino acids. The CDR3 DNA reads as TGTGCCAGCAGCTTGGAGATCTACAATGAGCAGTTCTTC. Protein sequence: CASSLEIYNEQFF.

The table lists this clonotype with many counts. The V and J genes are TRBV25-1 and TRBJ2-5; D is undetermined. The CDR3 totals 15 residues. CDR1 and CDR2 (germline): MGHDK, SYGVNS. V lost 1 base and J 5 bases, leaving 14 bases between the germline ends. Here the CDR3 reads CASSESGRMGETQYF. The CDR3 DNA sequence: TGTGCCAGCAGTGAATCCGGGCGGATGGGGGAGACCCAGTACTTC.

This clonotype has only a few counts. This chain joins TRBV7-3 and TRBJ2-3; D possibly matches TRBD1 or TRBD2 (6 bases each). The CDR3 runs 16 residues. Germline CDR1 SGHTA, CDR2 FQGTGA. Between the trimmed V and J ends, which lost 4 bases and 1 base, there was a span of 15 bases. The CDR3 coding sequence is TGTGCCAGCAGCTCCCTCCCGGGGGCGGGCACAGATACGCAGTATTTT. Residues: CASSSLPGAGTDTQYF.

The chain uses TRBV29-1 and TRBJ2-5, with TRBD2 matching 10 bases. After removal of 7 bases from V and 4 bases from J, the junction contained 12 bases not matched to a gene. The germline V gene encodes CDR1 SQVTM and CDR2 ANQGSEA. This CDR3 is built from 15 residues. This CDR3 reads CSARRDSSGGETQYF. CDR3 nucleotides: TGCAGCGCGAGGAGGGATTCTAGCGGGGGAGAGACCCAGTACTTC.

This clonotype has just one count. Mismatch with germline at one junction end may stem from a read error. V gene TRBV18 combines with J gene TRBJ1-5; 7 bases are shared with TRBD1. CDR1 is KGHSH, CDR2 LQKENI, per germline. CDR3 length: 15 residues. The CDR3 sequence is CASSQGQFSNQPKHF. The DNA for the CDR3 is TGTGCCAGCTCACAGGGACAGTTTAGCAATCAGCCCAAGCATTTT.

The chain combines TRBV7-9 with TRBJ2-2; TRBD2 agrees at 7 bases. This CDR3 is built from 15 residues. Germline CDR1 and CDR2: SEHNR and FQNEAQ (reference sequence). The V segment lost 4 bases and the J segment 4 bases; nucleotides outside the gene matches: 6. This CDR3 reads CASSSGPGGTGELFF. In DNA form, the CDR3 reads TGTGCCAGCAGCTCCGGACCGGGGGGCACCGGGGAGCTGTTTTTT.

The rearrangement links TRBV5-5 to TRBJ2-2; 8 bases are shared with TRBD1. CDR1 and CDR2 (germline): SGHKS, YYEKEE (reference sequence). The CDR3 length is 15 residues. The ends lost 5 bases at V and 2 bases at J; junction bases unmatched: 5. The CDR3 reads CASRIQGVNTGELFF. DNA of the CDR3: TGTGCCAGCAGGATACAGGGGGTTAACACCGGGGAGCTGTTTTTT.

This chain links TRBV7-9 with TRBJ2-1; D gene uncertain. CDR1 and CDR2 (germline): SEHNR, FQNEAQ (reference sequence). V was trimmed by 6 bases and J by 5 bases, leaving 11 bases between them. The CDR3 totals 13 residues. CDR3 amino acids: CASSPDWDNEQFF. The CDR3 region has the DNA TGTGCCAGCAGTCCCGACTGGGACAATGAGCAGTTCTTC.